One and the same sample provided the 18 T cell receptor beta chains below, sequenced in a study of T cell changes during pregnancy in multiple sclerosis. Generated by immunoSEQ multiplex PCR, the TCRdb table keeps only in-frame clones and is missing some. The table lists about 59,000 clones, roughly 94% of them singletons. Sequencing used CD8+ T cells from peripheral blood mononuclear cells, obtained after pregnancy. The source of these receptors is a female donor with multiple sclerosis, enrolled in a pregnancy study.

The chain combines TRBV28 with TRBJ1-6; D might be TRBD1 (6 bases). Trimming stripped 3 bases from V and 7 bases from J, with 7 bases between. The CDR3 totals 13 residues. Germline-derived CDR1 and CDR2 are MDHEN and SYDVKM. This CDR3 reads CASSFQGNSPLHF. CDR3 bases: TGTGCCAGCAGTTTCCAGGGGAATTCACCCCTCCACTTT.

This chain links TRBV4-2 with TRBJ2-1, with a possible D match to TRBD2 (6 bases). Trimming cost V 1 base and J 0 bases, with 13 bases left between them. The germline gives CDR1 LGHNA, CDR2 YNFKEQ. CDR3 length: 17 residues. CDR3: CASSQAWRGSSYNEQFF. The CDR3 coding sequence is TGTGCCAGCAGCCAAGCTTGGCGGGGTAGCTCCTACAATGAGCAGTTCTTC.

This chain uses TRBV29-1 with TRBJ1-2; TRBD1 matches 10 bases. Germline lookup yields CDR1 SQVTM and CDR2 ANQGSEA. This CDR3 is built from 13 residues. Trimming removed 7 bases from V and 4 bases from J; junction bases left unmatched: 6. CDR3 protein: CSADRGLFYGYTF. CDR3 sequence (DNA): TGCAGCGCTGACAGGGGGCTGTTCTATGGCTACACCTTC.

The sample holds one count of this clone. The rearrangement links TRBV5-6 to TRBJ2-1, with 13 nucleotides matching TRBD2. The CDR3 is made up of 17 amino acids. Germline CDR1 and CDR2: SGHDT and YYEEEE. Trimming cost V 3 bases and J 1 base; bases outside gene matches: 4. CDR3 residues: CASSSGTSGMSYNEQFF. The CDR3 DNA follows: TGTGCCAGCAGCTCCGGGACTAGCGGGATGTCCTACAATGAGCAGTTCTTC.

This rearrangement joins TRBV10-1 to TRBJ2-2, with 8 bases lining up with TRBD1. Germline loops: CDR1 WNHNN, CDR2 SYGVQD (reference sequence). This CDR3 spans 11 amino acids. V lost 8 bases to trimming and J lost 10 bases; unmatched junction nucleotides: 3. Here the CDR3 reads CASGQGLELFF. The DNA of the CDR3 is TGCGCCAGCGGACAGGGTTTGGAGCTGTTTTTT.

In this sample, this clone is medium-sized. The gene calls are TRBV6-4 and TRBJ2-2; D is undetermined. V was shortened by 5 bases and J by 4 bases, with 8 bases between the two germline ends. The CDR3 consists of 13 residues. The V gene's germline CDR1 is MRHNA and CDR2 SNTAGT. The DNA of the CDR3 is TGTGCCAGCAGTTTAACAGCCACCGGGGAGCTGTTTTTT. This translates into CASSLTATGELFF.

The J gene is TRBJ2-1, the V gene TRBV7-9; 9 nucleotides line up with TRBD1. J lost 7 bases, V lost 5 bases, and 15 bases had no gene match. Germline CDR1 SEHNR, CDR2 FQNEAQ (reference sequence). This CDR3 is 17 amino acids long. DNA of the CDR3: TGTGCCAGCAGCCCGGTAAAACAGGGGGCTCTTAGTAATGAGCAGTTCTTC. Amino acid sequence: CASSPVKQGALSNEQFF.

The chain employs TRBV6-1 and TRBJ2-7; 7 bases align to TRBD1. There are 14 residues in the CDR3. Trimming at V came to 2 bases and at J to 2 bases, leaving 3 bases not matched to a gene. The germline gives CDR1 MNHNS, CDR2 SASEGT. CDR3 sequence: CASSERDRTYEQYF. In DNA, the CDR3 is TGTGCCAGCAGTGAACGGGACAGAACCTACGAGCAGTACTTC.

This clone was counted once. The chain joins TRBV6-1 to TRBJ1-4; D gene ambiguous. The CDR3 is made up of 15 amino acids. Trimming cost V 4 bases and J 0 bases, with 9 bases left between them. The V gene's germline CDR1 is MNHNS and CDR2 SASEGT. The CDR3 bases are TGTGCCAGCAGTGGGGCGTCGTCAACTAATGAAAAACTGTTTTTT. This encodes CASSGASSTNEKLFF.

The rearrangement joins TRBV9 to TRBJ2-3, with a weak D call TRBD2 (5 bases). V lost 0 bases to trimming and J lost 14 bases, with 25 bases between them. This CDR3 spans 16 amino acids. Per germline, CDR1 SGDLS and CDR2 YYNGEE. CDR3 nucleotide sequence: TGTGCCAGCAGCGTAGCGAGCCCTAGCTTGGTGGGAATCTTGTATTTT. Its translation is CASSVASPSLVGILYF.

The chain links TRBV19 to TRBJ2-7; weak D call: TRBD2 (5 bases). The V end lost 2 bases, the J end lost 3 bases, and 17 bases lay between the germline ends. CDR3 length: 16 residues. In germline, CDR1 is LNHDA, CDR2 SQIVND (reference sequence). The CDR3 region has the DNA TGTGCCAGTAGTATAACCGCGGACTTAGAGTTCTACGAGCAGTACTTC. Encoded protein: CASSITADLEFYEQYF. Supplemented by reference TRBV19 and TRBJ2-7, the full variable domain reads DGGITQSPKYLFRKEGQNVTLSCEQNLNHDAMYWYRQDPGQGLRLIYYSQIVNDFQKGDIAEGYSVSREKKESFPLTVTSAQKNPTAFYLCASSITADLEFYEQYFGPGTRLTVT.

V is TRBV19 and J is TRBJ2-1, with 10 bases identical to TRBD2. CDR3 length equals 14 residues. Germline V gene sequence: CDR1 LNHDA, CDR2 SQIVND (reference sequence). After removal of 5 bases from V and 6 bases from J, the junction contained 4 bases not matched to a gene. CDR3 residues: CASSLASGSNEQFF. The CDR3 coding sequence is TGTGCCAGTAGTTTGGCTAGCGGGAGCAATGAGCAGTTCTTC.

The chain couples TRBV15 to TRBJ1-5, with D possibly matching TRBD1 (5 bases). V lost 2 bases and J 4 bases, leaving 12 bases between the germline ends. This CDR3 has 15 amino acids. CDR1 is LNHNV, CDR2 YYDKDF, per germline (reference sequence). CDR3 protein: CATSRYRSPNQPQHF. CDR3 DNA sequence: TGTGCCACCAGCAGATACAGGTCACCAAATCAGCCCCAGCATTTT.

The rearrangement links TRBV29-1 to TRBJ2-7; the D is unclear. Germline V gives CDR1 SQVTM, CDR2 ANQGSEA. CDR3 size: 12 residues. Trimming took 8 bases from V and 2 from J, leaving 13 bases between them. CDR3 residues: CSINSSPYEQYF. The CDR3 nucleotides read TGCAGCATAAACAGTTCTCCCTACGAGCAGTACTTC.

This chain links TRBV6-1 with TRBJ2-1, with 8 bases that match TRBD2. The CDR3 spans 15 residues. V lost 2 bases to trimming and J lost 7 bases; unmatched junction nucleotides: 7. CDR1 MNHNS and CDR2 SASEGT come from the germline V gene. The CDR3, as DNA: TGTGCCAGCAGTGAACTTCCGGGAGGGGCAAATGAGCAGTTCTTC. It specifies CASSELPGGANEQFF.

CDR3 in DNA: TGTGCCAGCACCGAGGACTGGTTTTGGGGAACTTTCTTT. This encodes CASTEDWFWGTFF. The rearrangement links TRBV6-1 to TRBJ1-1; D gene ambiguous. Trimming took off 7 bases at V and 12 bases at J, with 21 bases between the two ends. Germline lookup yields CDR1 MNHNS and CDR2 SASEGT. The CDR3 runs to 13 residues.

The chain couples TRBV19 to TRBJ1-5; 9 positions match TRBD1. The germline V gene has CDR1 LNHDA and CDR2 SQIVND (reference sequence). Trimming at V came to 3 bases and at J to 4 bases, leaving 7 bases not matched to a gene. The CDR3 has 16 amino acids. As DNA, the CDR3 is TGTGCCAGTAGTATTCCCGACAGGGGGGTGAATCAGCCCCAGCATTTT. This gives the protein CASSIPDRGVNQPQHF. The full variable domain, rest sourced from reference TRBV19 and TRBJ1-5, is DGGITQSPKYLFRKEGQNVTLSCEQNLNHDAMYWYRQDPGQGLRLIYYSQIVNDFQKGDIAEGYSVSREKKESFPLTVTSAQKNPTAFYLCASSIPDRGVNQPQHFGDGTRLSIL.

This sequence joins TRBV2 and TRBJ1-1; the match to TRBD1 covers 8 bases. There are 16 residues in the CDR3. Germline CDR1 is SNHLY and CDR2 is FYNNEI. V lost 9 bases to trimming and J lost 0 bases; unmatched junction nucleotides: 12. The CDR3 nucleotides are TGTGCCAGTGGGGAGACCAGGGGGCAACTGAACACTGAAGCTTTCTTT. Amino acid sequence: CASGETRGQLNTEAFF. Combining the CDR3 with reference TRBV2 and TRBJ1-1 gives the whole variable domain EPEVTQTPSHQVTQMGQEVILRCVPISNHLYFYWYRQILGQKVEFLVSFYNNEISEKSEIFDDQFSVERPDGSNFTLKIRSTKLEDSAMYFCASGETRGQLNTEAFFGQGTRLTVV.